A single sample gave rise to the 23 T cell receptor beta chains below, sequenced in a study of OX40 agonist ivuxolimab in advanced cancers. Produced via immunoSEQ multiplex PCR; TCRdb's table is partial and in-frame only. The data hold 90,000 to 120,000 clones, with more than 85% observed a single time. The material was CD4+ or CD8+ T cells sorted from blood, obtained in a trial of the OX40 agonist ivuxolimab. These receptors all stem from an adult with an advanced solid tumor such as melanoma, head and neck, liver or kidney cancer.

This chain connects TRBV9 to TRBJ2-7; D not certain. V gave up 0 bases and J gave up 3 bases, with 13 bases separating them. The CDR3 runs to 15 residues. Germline lookup yields CDR1 SGDLS and CDR2 YYNGEE. CDR3 amino acids: CASSVGYGENYEQYF. Here the CDR3 DNA reads TGTGCCAGCAGCGTAGGGTACGGAGAGAACTACGAGCAGTACTTC.

The chain combines TRBV7-3 with TRBJ2-1; perhaps TRBD2 as D (6 bases). V shed 3 bases and J shed 6 bases, with 15 bases lying between them. CDR1 is SGHTA and CDR2 is FQGTGA in the germline V gene. CDR3 length equals 15 residues. In DNA form, the CDR3 reads TGTGCCAGCAGCTTGGTCGGGAGCAGTTCCAATGAGCAGTTCTTC. Protein product: CASSLVGSSSNEQFF.

Only a few counts were recorded for this clone. The chain joins TRBV18 to TRBJ1-1; D is unclear. The V and J ends lost 5 bases and 2 bases respectively, with 6 bases between them. The CDR3 length is 12 residues. Germline CDR1 and CDR2: KGHSH and LQKENI. The CDR3, as DNA: TGTGCCAGCTCATCAGTTAACACTGAAGCTTTCTTT. This encodes CASSSVNTEAFF.

The chain recombines TRBV10-3 with TRBJ1-2, with TRBD1 as a possible D gene (5 bases). The CDR3 has 14 amino acids. Germline V gene lookup returns CDR1 ENHRY and CDR2 SYGVKD. The V end was cut by 6 bases, the J end by 6 bases, with 17 bases between. CDR3 nucleotide sequence: TGTGCCATCAGGGGGCGTCTGGAGGGTAATGGCTACACCTTC. Amino acids: CAIRGRLEGNGYTF.

This chain joins TRBV5-6 and TRBJ1-2; D perhaps matches TRBD1 (6 bases). Trimming stripped 0 bases from V and 4 bases from J, with 13 bases between. Germline V gene lookup returns CDR1 SGHDT and CDR2 YYEEEE. The CDR3 totals 15 residues. The CDR3 nucleotides read TGTGCCAGCAGCTTGGCCGGGGGCATCGGCTATGGCTACACCTTC. Protein sequence: CASSLAGGIGYGYTF.

The chain's CDR3 is CASSLVRGGADTQYF. The CDR3 nucleotides read TGTGCCAGCAGTTTAGTCAGGGGGGGCGCAGATACGCAGTATTTT. This chain uses TRBV28 with TRBJ2-3; D may match TRBD1 or TRBD2 (7 bases each). This CDR3 region has 15 residues. The germline V and J ends were trimmed by 2 bases and 4 bases, with 13 bases remaining between them. In germline, CDR1 is MDHEN, CDR2 SYDVKM.

This rearrangement joins TRBV4-2 to TRBJ1-5; no clear D gene. The CDR3 runs to 19 residues. Germline V lookup: CDR1 LGHNA, CDR2 YNFKEQ. Trimming removed 2 bases from V and 0 bases from J, with 20 bases in between. CDR3 coding DNA: TGTGCCAGCAGCCAATCCTTAAGGAAGTGGGATTATAGCAATCAGCCCCAGCATTTT. This gives the protein CASSQSLRKWDYSNQPQHF.

The chain has TRBV5-6 and TRBJ2-6; D unresolved. In germline, CDR1 is SGHDT, CDR2 YYEEEE. This CDR3 has 18 amino acids. V lost 1 base to trimming and J lost 0 bases, with 14 bases between them. This chain's CDR3 is CASSLMGRRNSGANVLTF. DNA for the CDR3: TGTGCCAGCAGCTTGATGGGCCGCCGAAACTCTGGGGCCAACGTCCTGACTTTC. Full variable domain (rest looked up from reference TRBV5-6 and TRBJ2-6): DAGVTQSPTHLIKTRGQQVTLRCSPKSGHDTVSWYQQALGQGPQFIFQYYEEEERQRGNFPDRFSGHQFPNYSSELNVNALLLGDSALYLCASSLMGRRNSGANVLTFGAGSRLTVL.

The CDR3 reads CASKGDPSGEKLFF. CDR3 DNA: TGTGCCAGCAAAGGGGACCCCTCAGGTGAAAAACTGTTTTTT. The rearrangement links TRBV2 to TRBJ1-4, with D maybe TRBD1 (5 bases). CDR1 is SNHLY and CDR2 is FYNNEI in the germline V gene. The CDR3 runs to 14 residues. V gave up 7 bases and J gave up 7 bases, with 16 bases separating them.

This clone was recorded once. The J gene is TRBJ2-7, the V gene TRBV7-2; 9 bases match TRBD1. The ends lost 4 bases at V and 3 bases at J; junction bases unmatched: 7. The CDR3 covers 15 residues. Germline V gene lookup returns CDR1 SGHTA and CDR2 FQGNSA. The CDR3 loop reads CASSSYRGRGYEQYF. The CDR3 DNA reads as TGTGCCAGCAGCTCTTACAGGGGGCGAGGCTACGAGCAGTACTTC.

This chain joins TRBV4-1 and TRBJ2-7, with 16 bases aligning to TRBD2. This CDR3 is 20 amino acids long. Germline V gives CDR1 MGHRA, CDR2 YSYEKL. The ends lost 1 base at V and 7 bases at J; junction bases unmatched: 16. The CDR3 spells CASSQVVPGLAGGPWREQYF. The CDR3 bases are TGCGCCAGCAGCCAAGTCGTCCCGGGACTAGCGGGAGGGCCGTGGCGGGAGCAGTACTTC.

The chain employs TRBV2 and TRBJ1-2; possible D gene TRBD1, 6 bases. Germline loops: CDR1 SNHLY, CDR2 FYNNEI. V was shortened by 3 bases and J by 2 bases, with 10 bases between the two germline ends. The CDR3 contains 14 residues. DNA of the CDR3: TGTGCCAGCAGTGACACGGGACAAAACTATGGCTACACCTTC. The encoded protein is CASSDTGQNYGYTF.

This chain uses TRBV4-3 with TRBJ1-1; D gene ambiguous. The V end was cut by 0 bases, the J end by 3 bases, with 5 bases between. The CDR3 covers 13 residues. The germline gives CDR1 LGHNA, CDR2 YSLEER. This CDR3 reads CASSQDRYTEAFF. As DNA, the CDR3 is TGCGCCAGCAGCCAAGACCGGTACACTGAAGCTTTCTTT.

The chain combines TRBV12-5 with TRBJ2-7; the match to TRBD1 covers 7 bases. J lost 6 bases, V lost 5 bases, and 10 bases had no gene match. This CDR3 comprises 14 residues. Germline V gene lookup returns CDR1 LGHNT and CDR2 FRNRAP. CDR3 amino acids: CASGRTGTASEQYF. The CDR3 bases are TGTGCTAGTGGTCGGACCGGGACAGCATCCGAGCAGTACTTC.

The chain has TRBV6-5 and TRBJ2-1, with 13 bases identical to TRBD2. V lost 5 bases to trimming and J lost 9 bases; unmatched junction nucleotides: 7. This CDR3 is built from 15 residues. Per the germline V gene, CDR1 is MNHEY and CDR2 is SVGAGI. The DNA of the CDR3 is TGTGCCAGCAGTCCGGGACTAGCGGGGAGGGTTGAGCAGTTCTTC. Its translation is CASSPGLAGRVEQFF.

The chain couples TRBV6-5 to TRBJ2-5, with 7 nucleotides matching TRBD1. Gene TRBJ2-7 matches the end of the DNA better, so the J call may be wrong. Germline V gives CDR1 MNHEY, CDR2 SVGAGI. The CDR3 consists of 14 residues. In nucleotides, the CDR3 is TGTGCCAGCAGGGGTAACAGGGGAAACTACGAGCAGTACTTC. This sequence encodes CASRGNRGNYEQYF.

This rearrangement joins TRBV5-4 to TRBJ2-3; D remains ambiguous. With 1 base removed from V and 6 bases from J, the gap between germline ends came to 9 bases. Germline V lookup: CDR1 SGHNT, CDR2 YYREEE (reference sequence). The CDR3 covers 13 residues. CDR3: CASSLSRLDTQYF. The CDR3 bases are TGTGCCAGCAGCTTGAGTCGTCTGGATACGCAGTATTTT.

This clone has only one observation. The chain has TRBV19 and TRBJ1-5, with D unresolved. Germline assignment: CDR1 LNHDA and CDR2 SQIVND (reference sequence). The CDR3 consists of 13 residues. The V end was cut by 1 base, the J end by 2 bases, with 3 bases between. For the CDR3, the DNA is TGTGCCAGTAGTATAGTCGGCAATCAGCCCCAGCATTTT. It specifies CASSIVGNQPQHF. The full variable domain, with the rest looked up from reference TRBV19 and TRBJ1-5, is DGGITQSPKYLFRKEGQNVTLSCEQNLNHDAMYWYRQDPGQGLRLIYYSQIVNDFQKGDIAEGYSVSREKKESFPLTVTSAQKNPTAFYLCASSIVGNQPQHFGDGTRLSIL.

The rearrangement links TRBV7-9 to TRBJ2-3; 8 nucleotides match TRBD1. CDR1 is SEHNR, CDR2 FQNEAQ, per germline (reference sequence). This CDR3 is built from 16 residues. V shed 6 bases and J 4 bases; nucleotides not matched to a gene: 12. In nucleotides, the CDR3 is TGTGCCAGCAGGCCCTGGACAGGGAGCACTTCAGATACGCAGTATTTT. Translated, it gives CASRPWTGSTSDTQYF.

This clone has only a few counts. V gene TRBV10-1 combines with J gene TRBJ1-1, with no clear D. Trimming removed 7 bases at V and 0 bases at J, with 9 bases between. The CDR3 extends over 13 amino acids. Germline V gene data show CDR1 as WNHNN and CDR2 as SYGVQD (reference sequence). The CDR3 sequence is CASTASLNTEAFF. The CDR3 DNA reads as TGCGCCAGCACCGCGTCTCTGAACACTGAAGCTTTCTTT.

V is TRBV11-2 and J is TRBJ2-1; 7 bases map to TRBD1. V shed 7 bases and J 3 bases; nucleotides not matched to a gene: 6. Germline V gene sequence: CDR1 SGHAT, CDR2 FQNNGV. The CDR3 runs 14 residues. The CDR3 DNA is TGTGCCAGCATCCGGACAGGAAACTACAATGAGCAGTTCTTC. It translates to CASIRTGNYNEQFF.

This clone has a single count. The V and J genes are TRBV30 and TRBJ1-3; D is uncertain. The CDR3 consists of 11 residues. The germline CDR1 and CDR2 sequences are GTSNPN and SVGIG (reference sequence). V was pared by 2 bases and J by 4 bases, with 3 bases between. In DNA, the CDR3 is TGTGCCTGGAGTACCGGAAACACCATATATTTT. This encodes CAWSTGNTIYF.

The chain has TRBV6-6 and TRBJ2-1; TRBD2 is a possible D gene (6 bases). The CDR3 is 12 amino acids. V was cut by 7 bases and J by 8 bases, with 12 bases left in between. CDR1 is MNHNY and CDR2 is SVGAGI in the germline V gene (reference sequence). For the CDR3, the DNA is TGTGCCAGCACCCAACGGGGGTATGAGCAGTTCTTC. Encoded protein: CASTQRGYEQFF.